These 5 T cell receptor beta chains were sequenced from one sample in a study of cytomegalovirus exposure and HLA in healthy donors (TCRdb year 2017). The receptor library was made with the immunoSEQ multiplex PCR assay. The multiplex PCR relied on a mix of 60 forward primers for TCR Vbeta segments and 13 reverse primers for TCR Jbeta segments. The table comes from immuneACCESS by way of TCRdb, which keeps in-frame sequences with V and J called. Part of the clones is missing from these tables; in studies checked, under half for an unresolved V gene and the rest for unknown reasons. This sample is represented by some 150,000 clones; about 82% of them were singletons. The top ten clonotypes cover about 7% of the sample. Material for sequencing was PBMCs. The receptors here all came from a woman in her twenties or thirties in good health and CMV-seropositive.

The chain carries TRBV29-1 and TRBJ1-1; D unclear. This CDR3 spans 13 amino acids. CDR1 is SQVTM, CDR2 ANQGSEA, per germline. V gave up 4 bases and J gave up 3 bases, with 12 bases separating them. The CDR3 DNA follows: TGCAGCGTTGCGGGAGGGCGGGACACTGAAGCTTTCTTT. The encoded protein is CSVAGGRDTEAFF.

The genes are TRBV19 and TRBJ1-5; D gene unclear. Looked up from germline, CDR1 is LNHDA and CDR2 is SQIVND (reference sequence). The CDR3 spans 12 residues. V lost 11 bases, J lost 9 bases, and 17 bases lay in between. Here the CDR3 DNA reads TGTGCCCTGGGCAGTCATGGTAGGCCCCAGCATTTT. Translating gives CALGSHGRPQHF.

This chain connects TRBV4-3 to TRBJ1-4; the match to TRBD1 covers 11 bases. J was trimmed by 8 bases and V by 0 bases; bases with no gene match: 11. The CDR3 loop spans 18 amino acids. Germline values: CDR1 LGHNA, CDR2 YSLEER. The CDR3 DNA sequence: TGCGCCAGCAGCCAAGATTATCCTCGGGACAGGGGGAACGAAAAACTGTTTTTT. Translating gives CASSQDYPRDRGNEKLFF.

The chain combines TRBV7-2 with TRBJ1-4; a weak D match, TRBD1 (6 bases). V shed 5 bases and J shed 4 bases, with 14 bases lying between them. The germline V gene encodes CDR1 SGHTA and CDR2 FQGNSA. The CDR3 loop spans 15 amino acids. The CDR3: CASSPQRGFNEKLFF. CDR3 nucleotides: TGTGCCAGCAGCCCCCAGAGGGGGTTTAATGAAAAACTGTTTTTT.

The gene calls are TRBV7-6 and TRBJ2-7, with 9 bases that match TRBD2. The germline V gene has CDR1 SGHVS and CDR2 FNYEAQ. V was clipped by 3 bases and J by 2 bases; unmatched bases: 11. This CDR3 has 17 residues. CDR3 protein: CASSFRLAGNLTYEQYF. CDR3 in DNA: TGTGCCAGCAGCTTTCGGCTAGCGGGGAACTTAACCTACGAGCAGTACTTC.